This T cell receptor beta chain was recovered during a study of T-cell memory formation after mild COVID-19. Overall study context: Most TCR clusters belonged to a single donor. General observations from the study: Some responding clones appeared in pre-infection memory, suggesting cross-reactive memory joined. CD4+ contracting clones were mainly CM and EM; CD8+ ones, EMRA.

TCR alpha and TCR beta cDNA libraries carrying sample barcodes and UMIs came from 5'RACE with constant-segment primers. MiXCR, run by TCRdb on the 5' RACE reads, gives a single entry per CDR3 protein. The sample includes around 320,000 distinct CDR3 sequences, roughly an eighth seen only once; the top ten take around 20%. This clonotype was detected only a few times. Its antigen is undetermined. The CDR3 sequence is 12 residues long. Per the germline V gene, CDR1 is KGHSH and CDR2 is LQKENI. Trimming pared 3 bases from V and 8 bases from J, leaving 8 bases between. The V gene is TRBV18, the J gene TRBJ1-3; D not certain. Specimen: PBMCs or a T cell subset sorted from them (not recorded which). The receptor was isolated from a man aged 18-30 years who had mild COVID-19 (a few samples of this study predate the infection). Cell type and time point are not known. Written as DNA, the CDR3 is TGTGCCAGCTCACCCGAGACGGACACCATATATTTT. This translates into CASSPETDTIYF.